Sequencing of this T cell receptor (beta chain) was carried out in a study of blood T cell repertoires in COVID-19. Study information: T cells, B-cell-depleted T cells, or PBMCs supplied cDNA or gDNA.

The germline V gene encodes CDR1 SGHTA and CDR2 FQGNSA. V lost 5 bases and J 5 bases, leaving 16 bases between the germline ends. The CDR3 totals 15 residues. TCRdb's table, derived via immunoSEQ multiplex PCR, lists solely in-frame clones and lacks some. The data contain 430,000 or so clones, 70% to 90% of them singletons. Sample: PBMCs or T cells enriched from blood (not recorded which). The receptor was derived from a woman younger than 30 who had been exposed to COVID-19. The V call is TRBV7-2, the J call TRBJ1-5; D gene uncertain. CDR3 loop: CASSPSSGYYQPQHF. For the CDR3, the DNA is TGTGCCAGCAGCCCTTCCTCAGGTTACTATCAGCCCCAGCATTTT.